This T cell receptor beta chain originates from a study of cytotoxic CD8 clonotypes in ibrutinib-treated CLL. Germline-derived CDR1 and CDR2 are MNHEY and SMNVEV (reference sequence). The V and J ends lost 7 bases and 7 bases, in that order; junction bases with no gene match: 16. The CDR3 covers 18 residues. Repertoires were generated with immunoSEQ multiplex PCR, while TCRdb's copy carries only in-frame clones and drops some. The sample shows about 140,000 clones, more than 70% of them seen only once. The origin of this receptor is a human donor with chronic lymphocytic leukemia. The sample consisted of PBMCs, taken after 36 months of ibrutinib treatment. V is TRBV27 and J is TRBJ2-2; 12 bases map to TRBD2. The CDR3 here is CASTLRWRLAGVGGELFF. Written as DNA, the CDR3 is TGTGCCAGCACCTTGAGGTGGAGACTAGCGGGAGTTGGCGGGGAGCTGTTTTTT.